The 2 T cell receptor beta chains listed next were all sequenced from one sample in a study of early T cells in non-severe SARS-CoV-2 infection. TCRdb re-called the 5' RACE reads with MiXCR, one entry per CDR3 protein. Of approximately 32,000 distinct CDR3 sequences in the sample, around 3.9% were seen once. The specimen was whole blood. The receptors here all came from an adult who was a healthcare worker with PCR-confirmed SARS-CoV-2 infection or an uninfected control (not recorded which).

This clonotype was counted at least ten times. The chain has TRBV20-1 and TRBJ2-1; TRBD2 might be the D (5 bases). This CDR3 is built from 11 residues. Trimming shortened V by 3 bases and J by 9 bases, and 9 bases separated the two germline ends. Germline assignment: CDR1 DFQATT and CDR2 SNEGSKA (reference sequence). Here the CDR3 reads CSASTGTEQFF. CDR3 nucleotide sequence: TGCAGTGCTAGTACGGGAACTGAGCAGTTCTTC.

The rearrangement uses TRBV2 and TRBJ2-1, with 10 bases matching TRBD2. The CDR3 has 16 residues. V dropped 3 bases and J dropped 5; count of bases not matched to a gene: 7. Germline V gene data show CDR1 as SNHLY and CDR2 as FYNNEI. The CDR3 sequence: CASSDIILAGNNEQFF. The CDR3 DNA reads TGTGCCAGCAGTGATATAATACTAGCGGGAAACAATGAGCAGTTCTTC.